This record looks at one T cell receptor beta chain sequence and its context. What it recognizes is unknown. V lost 4 bases, J lost 3 bases, and 14 bases lay in between. The CDR3 totals 15 residues. Germline CDR1 and CDR2: MDHEN and SYDVKM. These data are taken from a study of Ad26.COV2.S vaccination and SARS-CoV-2 variants. The overall study: Intramuscular Ad26.COV2.S doses were given once or twice, 56 days apart.

TCRdb's copy holds only in-frame clones and misses some; the assay was immunoSEQ multiplex PCR. The repertoire consists of a few hundred thousand clones, with under 90% occurring once and the leading ten covering about 7.4%. Regarding treatment: roughly 18 received Ad26.COV2.S at low or high dose, single or two shots; roughly five received placebo; per-sample allocation not given. Sampling was performed 63 days after the first vaccine or placebo injection. Cohort 1b enrolled adults aged 18-55 years in Boston. General observations from the study: While placebo recipients had lower spike-specific TCR breadth, vaccine recipients had more.

The starting material was peripheral blood, obtained in a trial of Ad26.COV2.S vaccine versus placebo. The TCR sequence derives from a person aged 18-65 years who received the Ad26.COV2.S COVID-19 vaccine or a placebo. V gene TRBV28 combines with J gene TRBJ2-3; D remains unclear. DNA of the CDR3: TGTGCCAGCAGTTCGCCCGGCAGTGGTACAGATACGCAGTATTTT. Its protein product is CASSSPGSGTDTQYF.